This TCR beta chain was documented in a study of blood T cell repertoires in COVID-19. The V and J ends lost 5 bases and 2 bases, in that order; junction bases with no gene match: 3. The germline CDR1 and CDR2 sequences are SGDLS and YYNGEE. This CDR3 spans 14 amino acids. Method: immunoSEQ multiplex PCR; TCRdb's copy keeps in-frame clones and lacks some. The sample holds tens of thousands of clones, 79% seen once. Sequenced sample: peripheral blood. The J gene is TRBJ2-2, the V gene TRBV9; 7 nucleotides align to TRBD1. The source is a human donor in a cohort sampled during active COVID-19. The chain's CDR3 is CASRGQLNTGELFF. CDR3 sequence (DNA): TGTGCCAGCAGGGGACAGCTAAACACCGGGGAGCTGTTTTTT.